One sample yielded the 2 T cell receptor beta chains listed below, sequenced in a study of T cells in Graves' hyperthyroidism and ophthalmopathy. Amplification of TCR beta CDR3 regions used RNA as the template. The HTBI primer set was used in a first-round RT-PCR of the TCR CDR3. TCRdb reanalysed the multiplex PCR reads using MiXCR and keeps one entry per CDR3 protein. This sample yields about 350,000 distinct CDR3 sequences, of which roughly 13% are seen a single time; approximately 25% belongs to the top ten. The specimen was blood. The receptor source for this set is a woman under 40 with Graves' hyperthyroidism.

This clonotype was recorded many times. The V call is TRBV7-2, the J call TRBJ2-6; no clear D gene. V was shortened by 1 base and J by 4 bases, with 8 bases between the two germline ends. CDR1 is SGHTA, CDR2 FQGNSA, per germline. CDR3 size: 15 residues. This CDR3 reads CASSLGAQGANVLTF. CDR3 coding DNA: TGTGCCAGCAGCTTAGGTGCGCAAGGGGCCAACGTCCTGACTTTC.

In this sample, this clonotype turned up many times. This sequence joins TRBV28 and TRBJ2-5; D is possibly TRBD1 or TRBD2 (6 bases each). V was shortened by 6 bases and J by 1 base, with 9 bases between the two germline ends. Germline CDR1 is MDHEN and CDR2 is SYDVKM. The CDR3 contains 13 residues. Written as DNA, the CDR3 is TGTGCCAGCAGACAGGGACTCCAAGAGACCCAGTACTTC. Translated: CASRQGLQETQYF. The full variable domain, with the rest looked up from reference TRBV28 and TRBJ2-5, is DVKVTQSSRYLVKRTGEKVFLECVQDMDHENMFWYRQDPGLGLRLIYFSYDVKMKEKGDIPEGYSVSREKKERFSLILESASTNQTSMYLCASRQGLQETQYFGPGTRLLVL.